Following are 17 T cell receptor beta chains from one sample sequenced in a study of T cell responses to AZD1222 COVID-19 vaccine. Here immunoSEQ multiplex PCR was the method, and the copy in TCRdb shows in-frame clones only, minus some. Among some 87,000 clones, 85% to 90% were seen once, and the ten largest hold about 28%. Sequenced material: peripheral blood, taken on day 0 of AZD1222 vaccination. The receptors were gathered from an adult in good health.

The genes are TRBV6-2 or TRBV6-3 and TRBJ2-2; D not certain. The CDR3 is 13 amino acids. Per the germline V gene, CDR1 is MNHEY and CDR2 is SVGEGT. Trimming removed 4 bases from V and 5 bases from J, with 8 bases in between. The CDR3 here is CASSFGETGELFF. CDR3 coding DNA: TGTGCCAGCAGTTTTGGAGAAACCGGGGAGCTGTTTTTT.

V and J are TRBV11-2 and TRBJ2-4, with D uncertain. The CDR3 is 13 amino acids. Trimming removed 7 bases from V and 6 bases from J, with 13 bases in between. The germline V gene has CDR1 SGHAT and CDR2 FQNNGV. CDR3 residues: CASTPHISNIQYF. CDR3 in DNA: TGTGCCAGCACCCCACACATATCAAACATTCAGTACTTC. Full variable domain (remainder filled in from reference TRBV11-2 and TRBJ2-4): EAGVAQSPRYKIIEKRQSVAFWCNPISGHATLYWYQQILGQGPKLLIQFQNNGVVDDSQLPKDRFSAERLKGVDSTLKIQPAKLEDSAVYLCASTPHISNIQYFGAGTRLSVL.

The rearrangement uses TRBV7-9 and TRBJ2-7; 9 nucleotides agree with TRBD2. Trimming at V came to 10 bases and at J to 3 bases, leaving 10 bases not matched to a gene. The CDR3 loop spans 14 amino acids. Germline CDR1 SEHNR, CDR2 FQNEAQ (reference sequence). The CDR3 loop is CATLNGGRVYEQYF. CDR3 nucleotide sequence: TGTGCCACCTTAAACGGCGGGAGGGTCTACGAGCAGTACTTC.

The genes are TRBV20-1 and TRBJ2-1; D is unresolved. This CDR3 has 14 residues. Trimming left V 3 bases short and J 0 bases short, with 9 bases between. Germline CDR1 and CDR2: DFQATT and SNEGSKA (reference sequence). In DNA, the CDR3 is TGCAGTGCTAGTTACTGGAGCTCCTACAATGAGCAGTTCTTC. It yields the protein CSASYWSSYNEQFF.

The chain couples TRBV5-1 to TRBJ1-5; 7 bases map to TRBD1. Germline V lookup: CDR1 SGHRS, CDR2 YFSETQ. This CDR3 spans 15 amino acids. With 4 bases clipped from V and 1 base from J, the junction kept 5 bases outside the gene matches. The CDR3 coding sequence is TGCGCCAGCAGCCATGGGACAGTGAGCAATCAGCCCCAGCATTTT. Translated: CASSHGTVSNQPQHF.

This chain links TRBV6-5 with TRBJ2-4; a possible D gene is TRBD2 (7 bases). V dropped 8 bases and J dropped 1 base, with 15 bases sitting between them. Germline assignment: CDR1 MNHEY and CDR2 SVGAGI. The CDR3 runs to 15 residues. CDR3 sequence: CASRGGGAAKNIQYF. The DNA for the CDR3 is TGTGCCAGCCGAGGCGGGGGCGCGGCCAAAAACATTCAGTACTTC.

The rearrangement joins TRBV9 to TRBJ2-1; 10 bases align to TRBD1. There are 13 residues in the CDR3. The germline gives CDR1 SGDLS, CDR2 YYNGEE. V shed 3 bases, J shed 9 bases, and the junction held 3 bases outside the gene matches. For the CDR3, the DNA is TGTGCCAGCAGCGCCGGGACAGGGGTTGAGCAGTTCTTC. This gives the protein CASSAGTGVEQFF.

This chain links TRBV6-2 or TRBV6-3 with TRBJ1-1; the D is unclear. With 1 base removed from V and 1 base from J, the gap between germline ends came to 7 bases. Germline loops: CDR1 MNHEY, CDR2 SVGEGT. This CDR3 has 14 amino acids. This CDR3 is CASSYFSQNTEAFF. CDR3 nucleotide sequence: TGTGCCAGCAGTTACTTCTCACAGAACACTGAAGCTTTCTTT.

This chain connects TRBV28 to TRBJ1-2; D is ambiguous. Germline lookup yields CDR1 MDHEN and CDR2 SYDVKM. V was clipped by 4 bases and J by 8 bases, with 11 bases between them. This CDR3 is built from 12 residues. CDR3 sequence reads: CASSSGRGGYTF. The CDR3 DNA is TGTGCCAGCAGTTCAGGACGGGGAGGCTACACCTTC.

The CDR3 bases are TGTGCCAGCAGTTACTCGAGCTCCCTAAGCAATCAGCCCCAGCATTTT. This sequence encodes CASSYSSSLSNQPQHF. The rearrangement uses TRBV6-6 and TRBJ1-5; the D is unclear. Germline V gives CDR1 MNHNY, CDR2 SVGAGI (reference sequence). Deletions cut 0 bases from V and 1 base from J, with 10 bases between. This CDR3 has 16 amino acids.

CDR3 region: CASSPDRYNQPQHF. CDR3 nucleotides: TGTGCCAGCAGCCCGGACAGATACAATCAGCCCCAGCATTTT. The V and J genes are TRBV7-9 and TRBJ1-5; possible D gene TRBD1, 6 bases. The CDR3 spans 14 residues. Germline-derived CDR1 and CDR2 are SEHNR and FQNEAQ (reference sequence). The V end was cut by 5 bases, the J end by 3 bases, with 11 bases between.

This chain joins TRBV30 and TRBJ2-1; 8 bases agree with TRBD2. Germline V gene lookup returns CDR1 GTSNPN and CDR2 SVGIG (reference sequence). The length of the CDR3 is 14 residues. With 7 bases clipped from V and 0 bases from J, the junction kept 5 bases outside the gene matches. The CDR3 is CASVGGGSYNEQFF. The CDR3 bases are TGTGCCTCGGTCGGGGGGGGCTCCTACAATGAGCAGTTCTTC. Using reference TRBV30 and TRBJ2-1 for the parts outside the CDR3, the full variable domain is SQTIHQWPATLVQPVGSPLSLECTVEGTSNPNLYWYRQAAGRGLQLLFYSVGIGQISSEVPQNLSASRPQDRQFILSSKKLLLSDSGFYLCASVGGGSYNEQFFGPGTRLTVL.

CDR3 DNA: TGTGCCAGTAGTCCTCTCACCGGACAGGGTTCCTACGAGCAGTACTTC. It translates to CASSPLTGQGSYEQYF. The chain employs TRBV19 and TRBJ2-7; 8 nucleotides match TRBD1. The CDR3 is made up of 16 amino acids. V was clipped by 5 bases and J by 1 base; unmatched bases: 10. Per the germline V gene, CDR1 is LNHDA and CDR2 is SQIVND (reference sequence).

The chain recombines TRBV9 with TRBJ1-6, with no clear D. Germline V gives CDR1 SGDLS, CDR2 YYNGEE. The V end lost 3 bases, the J end lost 7 bases, and 8 bases lay between the germline ends. The CDR3 runs to 13 residues. CDR3 protein: CASSATGNSPLHF. The CDR3 DNA sequence: TGTGCCAGCAGCGCGACGGGGAATTCACCCCTCCACTTT.

The V and J genes are TRBV4-2 and TRBJ2-1; D is possibly TRBD1 or TRBD2 (5 bases each). V lost 1 base and J 7 bases, leaving 20 bases between the germline ends. CDR1 and CDR2 from the germline V gene are LGHNA and YNFKEQ. This CDR3 spans 17 amino acids. The DNA of the CDR3 is TGTGCCAGCAGCCAAGCAATGGGACGTCGAGCAGGAAATGAGCAGTTCTTC. Translated, it gives CASSQAMGRRAGNEQFF.

The chain combines TRBV4-1 with TRBJ1-4, with no clear D. Germline loops: CDR1 MGHRA, CDR2 YSYEKL. V was shortened by 1 base and J by 8 bases, with 17 bases between the two germline ends. The CDR3 extends over 16 amino acids. The CDR3 sequence is CASSQGNRRPREKLFF. The CDR3 nucleotides are TGCGCCAGCAGCCAAGGAAATAGGCGCCCTAGGGAAAAACTGTTTTTT.

The V and J genes are TRBV19 and TRBJ2-1, with D possibly TRBD1 on 5 matching bases. The CDR3 has 14 amino acids. CDR1 LNHDA and CDR2 SQIVND come from the germline V gene (reference sequence). V shed 3 bases and J shed 1 base, with 7 bases lying between them. The CDR3 loop is CASSIQGSYNEQFF. DNA of the CDR3: TGTGCCAGTAGTATTCAGGGATCCTACAATGAGCAGTTCTTC.